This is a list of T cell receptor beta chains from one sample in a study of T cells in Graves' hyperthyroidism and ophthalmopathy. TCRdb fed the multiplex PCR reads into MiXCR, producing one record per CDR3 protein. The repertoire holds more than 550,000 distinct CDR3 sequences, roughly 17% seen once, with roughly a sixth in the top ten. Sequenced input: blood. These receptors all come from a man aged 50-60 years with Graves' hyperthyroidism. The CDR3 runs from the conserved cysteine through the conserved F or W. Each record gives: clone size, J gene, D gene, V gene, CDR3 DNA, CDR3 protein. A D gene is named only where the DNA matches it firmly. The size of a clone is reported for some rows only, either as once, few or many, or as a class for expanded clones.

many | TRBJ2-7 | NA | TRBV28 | TGTGCCACCTCCAGGGCAGGTACCTCCTACGAGCAGTACTTC | CATSRAGTSYEQYF
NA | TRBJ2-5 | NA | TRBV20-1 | TGCAGTGCGGGGGGACACCAAGAGACCCAGTACTTC | CSAGGHQETQYF
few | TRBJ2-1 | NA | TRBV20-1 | TGCAGTGCTACCACAGGGATGAGCTCCTACAATGAGCAGTTCTTC | CSATTGMSSYNEQFF
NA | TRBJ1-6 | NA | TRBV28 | TGTGCCAGCAGCGGATTTGATAATTCACCCCTCCACTTT | CASSGFDNSPLHF
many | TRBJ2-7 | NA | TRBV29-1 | TGCAGCGTTGATGATGGACAGTCCTACGAGCAGTACTTC | CSVDDGQSYEQYF
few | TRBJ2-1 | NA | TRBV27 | TGTGCCAGCAGTCCACGGGGACACAATGAGCAGTTCTTC | CASSPRGHNEQFF
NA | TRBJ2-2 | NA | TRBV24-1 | TGTGCCACCAGTGACCCTACGTTTTCCGGGGAGCTGTTTTTT | CATSDPTFSGELFF
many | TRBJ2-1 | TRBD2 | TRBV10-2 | TGCGCCAGCAGTCGCGGTGGTCCGGCTAGCGGGAGAAAGAGCTCCTACAATGAGCAGTTCTTC | CASSRGGPASGRKSSYNEQFF
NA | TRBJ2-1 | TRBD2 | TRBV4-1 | TGCGCCAGCAGCCACCGACTAGCGGGAGGACGCTACTACAATGAGCAGTTCTTC | CASSHRLAGGRYYNEQFF
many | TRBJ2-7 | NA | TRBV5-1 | TGCGCCAGCAGCGAGAGTTTGGGAGACGAGCAGTACTTC | CASSESLGDEQYF
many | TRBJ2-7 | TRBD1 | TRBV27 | TGTGCCAGCAGTTTATTGCCACAGGGGAAGGACGAGCAGTACTTC | CASSLLPQGKDEQYF
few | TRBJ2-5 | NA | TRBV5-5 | TGTGCCAGCAGCTTGAGTCAGGGTAGCCTAACATTGCAAGAGACCCAGTACTTC | CASSLSQGSLTLQETQYF
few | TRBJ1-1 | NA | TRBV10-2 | TGCGCCAGCCATCAGGGTCTGAGGACTGAAGCTTTCTTT | CASHQGLRTEAFF
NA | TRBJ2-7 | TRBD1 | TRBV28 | TGTGCCAGCAGAGTCGGGACAGGGGGCTTCTACGAGCAGTACTTC | CASRVGTGGFYEQYF
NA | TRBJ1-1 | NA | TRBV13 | TGTGCCAGCAGCTTTCGGGACACAGACACTGAAGCTTTCTTT | CASSFRDTDTEAFF
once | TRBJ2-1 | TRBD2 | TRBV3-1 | TGTGCCAGCAGCCAGGAGAGCGGGAGAGGGAAGTTCTTC | CASSQESGRGKFF
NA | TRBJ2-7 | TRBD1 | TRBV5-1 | TGCGCCAGCAGCTTGGGACTCCCGACAGGGAAGGACGAGCAGTACTTC | CASSLGLPTGKDEQYF
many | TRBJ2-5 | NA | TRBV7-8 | TGTGCCAGCAGCTTACCGGGGTTCGGGACCCAGTACTTC | CASSLPGFGTQYF
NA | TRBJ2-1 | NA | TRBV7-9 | TGTGCCAGCAGGCGACAGGACTTACTGCAGTTCTTC | CASRRQDLLQFF
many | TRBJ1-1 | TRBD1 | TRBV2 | TGTGCCAGCAGCGTCACAGGGGGCAGTGGGAACACTGAAGCTTTCTTT | CASSVTGGSGNTEAFF
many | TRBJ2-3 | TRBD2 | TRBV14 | TGTGCCAGCAGCCAAGCCCTAGCGGGAGGGACGCAGTATTTT | CASSQALAGGTQYF
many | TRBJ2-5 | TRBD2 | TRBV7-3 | TGTGCCAGCAGCCGTAGCGGGAGCGGGGAGACCCAGTACTTC | CASSRSGSGETQYF
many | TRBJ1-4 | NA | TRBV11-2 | TGTGCCAGCAGTTTAGTCGGTGAAAAACTGTTTTTT | CASSLVGEKLFF
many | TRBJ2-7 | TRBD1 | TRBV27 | TGTGCCAGCAGTTTAGGGACAGGGGGCTTCTACGAGCAGTACTTC | CASSLGTGGFYEQYF